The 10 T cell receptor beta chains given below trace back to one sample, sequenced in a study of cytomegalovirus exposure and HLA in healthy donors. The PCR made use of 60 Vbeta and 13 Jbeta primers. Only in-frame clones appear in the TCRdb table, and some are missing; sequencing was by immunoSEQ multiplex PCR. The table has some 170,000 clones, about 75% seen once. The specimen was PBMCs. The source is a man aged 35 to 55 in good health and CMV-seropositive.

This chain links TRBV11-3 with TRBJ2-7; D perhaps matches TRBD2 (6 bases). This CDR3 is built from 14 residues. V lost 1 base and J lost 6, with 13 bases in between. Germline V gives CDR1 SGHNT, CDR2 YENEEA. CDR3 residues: CASSLGRGSGEQYF. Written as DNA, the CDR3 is TGTGCCAGCAGCTTAGGGCGGGGCAGTGGCGAGCAGTACTTC.

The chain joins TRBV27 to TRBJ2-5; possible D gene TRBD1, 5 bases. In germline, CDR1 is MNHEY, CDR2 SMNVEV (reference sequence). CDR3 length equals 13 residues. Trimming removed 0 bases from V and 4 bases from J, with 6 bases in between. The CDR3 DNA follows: TGTGCCAGCAGTTTATCCAGGGTAGAGACCCAGTACTTC. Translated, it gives CASSLSRVETQYF.

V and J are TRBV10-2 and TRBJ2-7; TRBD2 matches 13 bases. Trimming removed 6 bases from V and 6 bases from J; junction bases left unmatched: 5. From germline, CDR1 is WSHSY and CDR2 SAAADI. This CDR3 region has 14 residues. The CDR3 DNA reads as TGCGCCAGCAGAGAGGGACTAGCGGGAAGCGAGCAGTACTTC. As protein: CASREGLAGSEQYF.

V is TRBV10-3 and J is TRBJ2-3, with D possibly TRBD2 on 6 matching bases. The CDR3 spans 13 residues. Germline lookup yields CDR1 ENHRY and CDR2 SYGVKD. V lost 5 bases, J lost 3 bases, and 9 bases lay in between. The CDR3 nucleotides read TGTGCCATCAGTATAGCGGAAACAGATACGCAGTATTTT. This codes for CAISIAETDTQYF.

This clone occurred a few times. CDR3 sequence reads: CASTTQGPYDYGYTF. CDR3 DNA sequence: TGTGCCAGTACCACTCAGGGGCCCTACGACTATGGCTACACCTTC. This sequence joins TRBV19 and TRBJ1-2; perhaps TRBD1 as D (6 bases). Trimming took off 7 bases at V and 3 bases at J, with 18 bases between the two ends. Germline CDR1 and CDR2: LNHDA and SQIVND (reference sequence). The length of the CDR3 is 15 residues.

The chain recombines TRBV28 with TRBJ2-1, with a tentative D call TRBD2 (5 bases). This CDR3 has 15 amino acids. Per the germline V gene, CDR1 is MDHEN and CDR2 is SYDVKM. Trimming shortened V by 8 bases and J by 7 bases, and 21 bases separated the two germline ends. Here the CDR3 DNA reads TGTGCCAGCGGCCCATTCGGAGGAGGACCAAATGAGCAGTTCTTC. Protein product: CASGPFGGGPNEQFF. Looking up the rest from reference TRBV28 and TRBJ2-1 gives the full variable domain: DVKVTQSSRYLVKRTGEKVFLECVQDMDHENMFWYRQDPGLGLRLIYFSYDVKMKEKGDIPEGYSVSREKKERFSLILESASTNQTSMYLCASGPFGGGPNEQFFGPGTRLTVL.

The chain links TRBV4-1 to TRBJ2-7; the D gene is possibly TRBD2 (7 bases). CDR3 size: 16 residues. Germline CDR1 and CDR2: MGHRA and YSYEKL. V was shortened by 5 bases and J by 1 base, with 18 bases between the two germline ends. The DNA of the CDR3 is TGCGCCAGCAGCTCCCCCCGAGGGGGGGCGTCCTACGAGCAGTACTTC. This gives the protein CASSSPRGGASYEQYF.

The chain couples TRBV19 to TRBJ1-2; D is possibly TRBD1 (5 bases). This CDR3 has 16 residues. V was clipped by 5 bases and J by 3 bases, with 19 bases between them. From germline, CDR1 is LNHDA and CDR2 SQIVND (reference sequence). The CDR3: CASSFRGLNGDYGYTF. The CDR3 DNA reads TGTGCCAGTAGTTTCCGGGGACTTAACGGGGACTATGGCTACACCTTC.

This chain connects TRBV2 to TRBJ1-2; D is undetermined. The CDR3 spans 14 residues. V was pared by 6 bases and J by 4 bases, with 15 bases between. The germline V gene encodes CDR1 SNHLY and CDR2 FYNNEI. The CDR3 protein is CASSGRSEGYGYTF. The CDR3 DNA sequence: TGTGCCAGCAGCGGGCGGTCGGAGGGCTATGGCTACACCTTC.

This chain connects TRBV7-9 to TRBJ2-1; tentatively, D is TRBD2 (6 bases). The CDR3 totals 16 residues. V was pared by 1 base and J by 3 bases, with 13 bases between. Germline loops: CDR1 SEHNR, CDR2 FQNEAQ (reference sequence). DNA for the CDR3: TGTGCCAGCAGCTTAGAGGTGGGAGGTGGCTACAATGAGCAGTTCTTC. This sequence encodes CASSLEVGGGYNEQFF.